A single sample is the source of the 20 T cell receptor beta chains below, sequenced in a study of identical twins. TCRdb passed the 5' RACE reads through MiXCR, listing each CDR3 protein once. The table records 450,000 or so distinct CDR3 sequences, 11% to 15% of them present only once. These data also formed part of another study, on yellow fever vaccine responses in identical twins.

Sequencing used CD4+ T cells sorted from blood. These receptors came from a young woman in good health.

This clonotype came up a few times. The chain couples TRBV20-1 to TRBJ2-2; 7 bases line up with TRBD2. The germline CDR1 and CDR2 sequences are DFQATT and SNEGSKA (reference sequence). J gave up 7 bases and V 1 base, and 9 bases lay outside the gene matches. The CDR3 has 15 residues. The CDR3 DNA follows: TGCAGTGCTAGAGTGGGCGGGAGAGCGGTCGGGGAGCTGTTTTTT. It encodes CSARVGGRAVGELFF.

This clonotype occurred many times. This chain uses TRBV5-1 with TRBJ2-7; 9 bases are shared with TRBD1. With 0 bases clipped from V and 5 bases from J, the junction kept 3 bases outside the gene matches. The CDR3 covers 14 residues. Per germline, CDR1 SGHRS and CDR2 YFSETQ. CDR3 sequence: CASSLVGQGDEQYF. In DNA, the CDR3 is TGCGCCAGCAGCTTGGTGGGACAGGGAGACGAGCAGTACTTC.

This rearrangement joins TRBV5-1 to TRBJ1-6; D unresolved. Germline-derived CDR1 and CDR2 are SGHRS and YFSETQ. V was trimmed by 0 bases and J by 10 bases, leaving 8 bases between them. The CDR3 length is 13 residues. CDR3 residues: CASSLGSVSPLHF. The CDR3 DNA is TGCGCCAGCAGCTTGGGATCGGTCTCACCCCTCCACTTT.

The V call is TRBV11-2, the J call TRBJ2-3; TRBD2 agrees at 7 bases. V was pared by 0 bases and J by 0 bases, with 6 bases of the junction left unmatched. The CDR3 is 17 residues long. The germline V gene encodes CDR1 SGHAT and CDR2 FQNNGV. CDR3 nucleotide sequence: TGTGCCAGCAGCTTAGAGGCGGGAGTTTGGAGCACAGATACGCAGTATTTT. Protein product: CASSLEAGVWSTDTQYF.

The chain uses TRBV20-1 and TRBJ1-2; possible D gene TRBD1, 5 bases. Germline CDR1 reads DFQATT; CDR2 reads SNEGSKA (reference sequence). The CDR3 covers 12 residues. The germline V and J ends were trimmed by 5 bases and 8 bases, with 15 bases remaining between them. CDR3 bases: TGCAGTGCTGGATTCGGGGCTAGCGGCTACACCTTC. It codes for CSAGFGASGYTF.

This clonotype was seen a few times. This chain connects TRBV5-1 to TRBJ2-5, with D possibly being TRBD1 or TRBD2 (6 bases each). This CDR3 has 15 amino acids. The germline V gene has CDR1 SGHRS and CDR2 YFSETQ. The V and J ends lost 5 bases and 1 base respectively, with 15 bases between them. The CDR3 loop reads CASSNGGEIQETQYF. DNA for the CDR3: TGCGCCAGCAGTAACGGGGGCGAAATCCAAGAGACCCAGTACTTC.

This clonotype was observed many times. The CDR3 loop reads CSARDSGGTDTQYF. The CDR3 DNA reads as TGCAGTGCTAGAGATAGCGGGGGCACAGATACGCAGTATTTT. The genes are TRBV20-1 and TRBJ2-3, with 8 bases matching TRBD2. CDR1 is DFQATT and CDR2 is SNEGSKA in the germline V gene (reference sequence). V was pared by 0 bases and J by 1 base, with 0 bases of the junction left unmatched. This CDR3 is built from 14 residues.

This chain connects TRBV27 to TRBJ2-7; weak D call: TRBD1 (6 bases). The V end lost 4 bases, the J end lost 2 bases, and 15 bases lay between the germline ends. The CDR3 runs to 15 residues. The germline CDR1 and CDR2 sequences are MNHEY and SMNVEV (reference sequence). The CDR3 is CASSSKKQGPYEQYF. The CDR3 bases are TGTGCCAGCAGTTCAAAAAAACAGGGTCCCTACGAGCAGTACTTC.

The rearrangement joins TRBV24-1 to TRBJ2-3, with TRBD1 identical over 8 bases. The V gene's germline CDR1 is KGHDR and CDR2 SFDVKD. Trimming took 4 bases from V and 5 from J; bases not matched to a gene: 7. There are 15 residues in the CDR3. In DNA form, the CDR3 reads TGTGCCACCAGTGACCTTGGACAGGGTCAAGATACGCAGTATTTT. This encodes CATSDLGQGQDTQYF.

V usage is TRBV15 and J usage is TRBJ2-2; TRBD2 matches at 11 bases. The CDR3 is 17 residues long. Germline CDR1 reads LNHNV; CDR2 reads YYDKDF (reference sequence). With V trimmed by 6 bases and J by 2 bases, 8 bases remained unmatched. The CDR3 is CATSKLAGATNTGELFF. The DNA of the CDR3 is TGTGCCACCAGTAAACTAGCGGGGGCCACTAACACCGGGGAGCTGTTTTTT. Filled out from reference TRBV15 and TRBJ2-2, the complete variable domain reads DAMVIQNPRYQVTQFGKPVTLSCSQTLNHNVMYWYQQKSSQAPKLLFHYYDKDFNNEADTPDNFQSRRPNTSFCFLDIRSPGLGDTAMYLCATSKLAGATNTGELFFGEGSRLTVL.

The V call is TRBV3-1, the J call TRBJ1-6; a possible D gene is TRBD1 (5 bases). V was trimmed by 5 bases and J by 7 bases, leaving 12 bases between them. Germline lookup yields CDR1 LGHDT and CDR2 YNNKEL (reference sequence). This CDR3 contains 14 residues. The CDR3 nucleotides are TGTGCCAGCAGCTTAAGAGCAGGGAATTCACCCCTCCACTTT. It specifies CASSLRAGNSPLHF.

This clonotype showed up many times. V usage is TRBV4-3 and J usage is TRBJ2-3; D might be TRBD1 (6 bases). The CDR3 has 14 residues. The ends were cut back, 6 bases at V and 3 bases at J, with 13 bases in the middle. In germline, CDR1 is LGHNA, CDR2 YSLEER. In nucleotides, the CDR3 is TGCGCCAGCAGTGAAGGGGGACCTACAGATACGCAGTATTTT. Amino acids: CASSEGGPTDTQYF.

This clonotype was found a few times. This chain uses TRBV5-1 with TRBJ2-2; 10 bases map to TRBD1. V gave up 4 bases and J gave up 9 bases; unmatched junction bases: 9. The CDR3 has 15 amino acids. Germline V gives CDR1 SGHRS, CDR2 YFSETQ. CDR3 region: CASSPEGQGIRELFF. Written as DNA, the CDR3 is TGCGCCAGCAGCCCCGAGGGACAGGGGATTAGGGAGCTGTTTTTT.

This rearrangement joins TRBV20-1 to TRBJ2-7, with D unresolved. Germline-derived CDR1 and CDR2 are DFQATT and SNEGSKA (reference sequence). The CDR3 loop spans 11 amino acids. Between the trimmed V and J ends, which lost 5 bases and 4 bases, there was a span of 9 bases. In DNA form, the CDR3 reads TGCAGTGCTTCAGTCCCTTACGAGCAGTACTTC. Protein product: CSASVPYEQYF.

The chain carries TRBV2 and TRBJ1-6; the match to TRBD1 covers 8 bases. The V segment lost 8 bases and the J segment 0 bases; nucleotides outside the gene matches: 3. Per the germline V gene, CDR1 is SNHLY and CDR2 is FYNNEI. The CDR3 sequence is 15 residues long. Here the CDR3 DNA reads TGTGCCAGCGAGGGGACAGGCTCCTATAATTCACCCCTCCACTTT. This translates into CASEGTGSYNSPLHF.

This clonotype has a handful of counts. The chain combines TRBV12-3 or TRBV12-4 with TRBJ1-3; D not resolved. This CDR3 contains 15 residues. Trimming removed 8 bases at V and 3 bases at J, with 17 bases between. CDR3 in DNA: TGTGCCAGCCTATCCGGAACCGGGTATGGAAACACCATATATTTT. The encoded protein is CASLSGTGYGNTIYF.

The chain couples TRBV19 to TRBJ2-3, with TRBD1 matching over 9 bases. V gave up 7 bases and J gave up 7 bases; unmatched junction bases: 9. This CDR3 region has 14 residues. CDR1 LNHDA and CDR2 SQIVND come from the germline V gene (reference sequence). This CDR3 is CASTPGQGRNTQYF. The CDR3 bases are TGTGCCAGTACCCCGGGACAGGGTAGAAATACGCAGTATTTT.

This clonotype was recorded a few times. The rearrangement uses TRBV10-3 and TRBJ2-3; D is possibly TRBD1 or TRBD2 (5 bases each). CDR1 and CDR2 from the germline V gene are ENHRY and SYGVKD. The CDR3 totals 15 residues. V was clipped by 3 bases and J by 1 base, with 11 bases between them. The CDR3 nucleotides read TGTGCCATCAGTGACCGACTACAGGGCACAGATACGCAGTATTTT. It is translated as CAISDRLQGTDTQYF.

Only a few counts were recorded for this clonotype. The rearrangement uses TRBV2 and TRBJ2-1; no definite D call. The CDR3 consists of 15 residues. Between the trimmed V and J ends, which lost 4 bases and 0 bases, there was a span of 10 bases. The germline gives CDR1 SNHLY, CDR2 FYNNEI. CDR3 region: CASSAQTLSYNEQFF. In DNA, the CDR3 is TGTGCCAGCAGTGCACAGACCCTCTCCTACAATGAGCAGTTCTTC.

The V gene is TRBV9, the J gene TRBJ2-7; 7 positions agree with TRBD1. CDR3 length equals 15 residues. Germline lookup yields CDR1 SGDLS and CDR2 YYNGEE. With V trimmed by 0 bases and J by 4 bases, 7 bases remained unmatched. The CDR3 DNA sequence: TGTGCCAGCAGCGTAGCTACCCAACAGGGGTACGAGCAGTACTTC. Amino acids: CASSVATQQGYEQYF.